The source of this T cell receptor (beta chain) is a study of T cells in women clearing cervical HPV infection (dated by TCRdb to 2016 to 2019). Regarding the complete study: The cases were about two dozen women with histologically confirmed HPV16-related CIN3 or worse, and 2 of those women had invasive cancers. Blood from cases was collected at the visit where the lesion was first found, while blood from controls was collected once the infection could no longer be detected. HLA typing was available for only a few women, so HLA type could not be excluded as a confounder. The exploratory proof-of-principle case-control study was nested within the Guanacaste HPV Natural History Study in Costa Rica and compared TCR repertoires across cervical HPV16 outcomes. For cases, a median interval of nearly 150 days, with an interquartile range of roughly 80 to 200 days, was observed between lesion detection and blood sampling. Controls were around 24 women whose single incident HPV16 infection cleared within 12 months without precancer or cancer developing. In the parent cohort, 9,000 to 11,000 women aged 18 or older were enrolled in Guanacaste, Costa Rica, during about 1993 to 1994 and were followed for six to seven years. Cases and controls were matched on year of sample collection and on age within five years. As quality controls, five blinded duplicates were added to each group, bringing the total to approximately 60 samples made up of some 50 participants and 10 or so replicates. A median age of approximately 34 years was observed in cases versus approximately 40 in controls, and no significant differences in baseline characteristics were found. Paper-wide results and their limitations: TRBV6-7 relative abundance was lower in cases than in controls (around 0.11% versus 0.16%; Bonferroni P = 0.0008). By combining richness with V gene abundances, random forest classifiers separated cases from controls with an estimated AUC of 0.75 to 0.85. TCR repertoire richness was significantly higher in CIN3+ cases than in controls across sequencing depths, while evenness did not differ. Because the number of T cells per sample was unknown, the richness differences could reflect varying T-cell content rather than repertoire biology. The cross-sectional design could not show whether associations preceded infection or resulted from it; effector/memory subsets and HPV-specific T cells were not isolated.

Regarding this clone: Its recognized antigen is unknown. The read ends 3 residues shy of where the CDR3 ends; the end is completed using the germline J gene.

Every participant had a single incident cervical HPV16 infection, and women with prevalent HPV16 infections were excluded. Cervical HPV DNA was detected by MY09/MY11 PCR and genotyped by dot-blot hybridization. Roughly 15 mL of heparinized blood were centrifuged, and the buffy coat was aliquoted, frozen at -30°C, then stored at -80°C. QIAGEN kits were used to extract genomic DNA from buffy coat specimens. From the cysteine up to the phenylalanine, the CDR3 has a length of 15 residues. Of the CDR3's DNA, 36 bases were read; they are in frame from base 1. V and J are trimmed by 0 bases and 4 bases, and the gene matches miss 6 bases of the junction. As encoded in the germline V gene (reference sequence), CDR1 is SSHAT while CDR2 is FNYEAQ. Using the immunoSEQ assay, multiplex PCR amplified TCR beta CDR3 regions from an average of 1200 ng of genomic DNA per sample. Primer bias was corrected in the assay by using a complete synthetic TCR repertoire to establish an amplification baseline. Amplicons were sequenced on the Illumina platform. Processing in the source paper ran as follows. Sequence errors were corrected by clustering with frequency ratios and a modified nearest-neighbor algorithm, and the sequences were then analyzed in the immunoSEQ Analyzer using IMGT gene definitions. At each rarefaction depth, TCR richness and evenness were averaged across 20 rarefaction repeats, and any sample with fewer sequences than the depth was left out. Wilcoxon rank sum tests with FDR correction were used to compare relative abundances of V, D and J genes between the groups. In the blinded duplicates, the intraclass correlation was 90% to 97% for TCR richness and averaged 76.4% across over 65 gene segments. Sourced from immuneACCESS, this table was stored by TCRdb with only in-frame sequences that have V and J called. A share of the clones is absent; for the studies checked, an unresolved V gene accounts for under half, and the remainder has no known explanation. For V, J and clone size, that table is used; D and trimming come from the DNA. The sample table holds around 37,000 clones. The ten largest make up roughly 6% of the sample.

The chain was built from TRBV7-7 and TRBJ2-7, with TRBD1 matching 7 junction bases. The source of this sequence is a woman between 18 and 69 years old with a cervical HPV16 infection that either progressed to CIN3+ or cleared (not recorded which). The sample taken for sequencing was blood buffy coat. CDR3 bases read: TGTGCCAGCAGCTTAGCTAAAGGGGGCTCGTACGAG. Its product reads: CASSLAKGGSYE. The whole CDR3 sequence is CASSLAKGGSYEQYF.